These T cell receptor beta chains were read from a single sample in a study of shared clonotypes between healthy human individuals. The repertoire was sequenced with immunoSEQ multiplex PCR; TCRdb's copy has only in-frame clones and lacks some. The sample lists under 1,100,000 clones, more than 60% occurring once. Sequences were obtained from memory CD4+ T cells sorted from blood. The receptors shown here come from a man younger than 35 in good health. CDR3s include the opening cysteine and the closing phenylalanine or tryptophan. The order of the fields is V gene, CDR3 length, clone size, D gene, J gene, CDR3 DNA, CDR3 protein. A D gene is named only where the DNA matches it firmly. Rows may omit the clone size; those that give it use once, few, many or a size class.

TRBV6-6	15	NA	TRBD1	TRBJ1-4	TGTGCCAGCAGACCCCCGGGACAGGGAGATGAAAAACTGTTTTTT	CASRPPGQGDEKLFF
TRBV28	16	NA	NA	TRBJ2-2	TGTGCCAGCAGGTTAGGGTCCACCCGGAACACCGGGGAGCTGTTTTTT	CASRLGSTRNTGELFF
TRBV5-8	17	NA	TRBD1	TRBJ1-1	TGTGCCAGCAGCTTTCGAGGGACAGGGGGCTTCGGCACTGAAGCTTTCTTT	CASSFRGTGGFGTEAFF
TRBV2	15	NA	NA	TRBJ2-3	TGTGCCAGCATCCCTGACGGAACTAGCACAGATACGCAGTATTTT	CASIPDGTSTDTQYF
TRBV13	16	once	NA	TRBJ2-3	TGTGCCAGCAGCCCGAAATACCGGGACTTCGGAAATACGCAGTATTTT	CASSPKYRDFGNTQYF
TRBV7-9	15	NA	TRBD2	TRBJ2-3	TGTGCCAGCAGCTTAGGGACTAGCGGCACAGATACGCAGTATTTT	CASSLGTSGTDTQYF
TRBV6-4	14	NA	NA	TRBJ2-3	TGTGCCAGCCAAGACAGGCCGAGCACAGATACGCAGTATTTT	CASQDRPSTDTQYF
TRBV10-2	15	NA	TRBD2	TRBJ2-1	TGCGCCAGCAGTCTAGCGGGATTAGCCTACAATGAGCAGTTCTTC	CASSLAGLAYNEQFF
TRBV28	16	NA	NA	TRBJ1-4	TGTGCCAGCAGTTCGCTTTCTAAGGGGGGAAGCGAAAAACTGTTTTTT	CASSSLSKGGSEKLFF
TRBV5-5	16	NA	NA	TRBJ1-2	TGTGCCAGCAGCTTGGCCCCAGGGGAAACGAACTATGGCTACACCTTC	CASSLAPGETNYGYTF
TRBV7-2	15	NA	NA	TRBJ2-3	TGTGCCAGCAGCTTGGGCGGGGCTAGCACAGATACGCAGTATTTT	CASSLGGASTDTQYF
TRBV5-1	14	NA	NA	TRBJ2-4	TGCGCCAGCAGCATAGGGGGGGCACAAAACATTCAGTACTTC	CASSIGGAQNIQYF
TRBV18	15	NA	NA	TRBJ2-7	TGTGCCAGCTCATCGGAACAGGTACGGGCCTACGAGCAGTACTTC	CASSSEQVRAYEQYF
TRBV7-2	15	few	NA	TRBJ2-1	TGTGCCAGCAGCTCGGCCCTGGACTACTACAATGAGCAGTTCTTC	CASSSALDYYNEQFF
TRBV18	13	NA	NA	TRBJ2-7	TGTGCCAGCTCACCATCCGGGATGGGGGAGCAGTACTTC	CASSPSGMGEQYF
TRBV27	14	NA	NA	TRBJ1-1	TGTGCCAGCAGCTCCGGGACGGGGAACACTGAAGCTTTCTTT	CASSSGTGNTEAFF
TRBV30	13	NA	NA	TRBJ2-7	TGTGCCTGGAGCAAAAACGGAGGCAGAGAGCAGTACTTC	CAWSKNGGREQYF
TRBV5-6	14	once	NA	TRBJ1-1	TGTGCCAGCAGCTTGCCAACGGATGACACTGAAGCTTTCTTT	CASSLPTDDTEAFF
TRBV5-1	16	NA	TRBD1	TRBJ2-3	TGCGCCAGCAGCTTCGCCGGGACAGGGACCACAGATACGCAGTATTTT	CASSFAGTGTTDTQYF
TRBV4-3	16	NA	TRBD1	TRBJ2-1	TGCGCCAGCAGCCAAGATGCCCGGACAGGGTACAATGAGCAGTTCTTC	CASSQDARTGYNEQFF
TRBV10-3	11	NA	NA	TRBJ2-1	TGTGCCATCGATCGGGGCACGGAGCAGTTCTTC	CAIDRGTEQFF
TRBV7-9	19	NA	NA	TRBJ2-3	TGTGCCAGCAGCCCCTTGGTTAAGGGTATGCGGCTTCTCACAGATACGCAGTATTTT	CASSPLVKGMRLLTDTQYF
TRBV7-2	16	many	NA	TRBJ1-3	TGTGCCAGCAGCCTCGAGGGCAGGGTAGCCGGAAACACCATATATTTT	CASSLEGRVAGNTIYF
TRBV15	16	NA	TRBD1	TRBJ1-6	TGTGCCACCAGCGTGACAGGGAACCACGGGAATTCACCCCTCCACTTT	CATSVTGNHGNSPLHF
TRBV30	13	NA	TRBD1	TRBJ1-2	TGTGCCTGGAGTCCACAGGGGCGGGATGGCTACACCTTC	CAWSPQGRDGYTF
TRBV7-9	15	NA	TRBD1	TRBJ1-3	TGTGCCAGCAGCATGGACAGGGTCTCTGGAAACACCATATATTTT	CASSMDRVSGNTIYF
TRBV27	16	NA	TRBD2	TRBJ2-6	TGTGCCAGCAGCCGAATCGGGGGGGCTGGGGCCAACGTCCTGACTTTC	CASSRIGGAGANVLTF
TRBV30	13	NA	NA	TRBJ1-1	TGTGCCTGGATGCAGGGGATGAACACTGAAGCTTTCTTT	CAWMQGMNTEAFF
TRBV6-1	16	few	TRBD1	TRBJ1-6	TGTGCCAGCAGTGAGCGCTGGGACAGCTGGAATTCACCCCTCCACTTT	CASSERWDSWNSPLHF